The 32 T cell receptor beta chains listed next were all sequenced from one sample in a study of cytomegalovirus exposure and HLA in healthy donors. The PCR employed 60 Vbeta primers together with 13 Jbeta primers. Clones were sequenced by immunoSEQ multiplex PCR, and TCRdb holds only the in-frame ones, with some missing. Here the sample spans more than 150,000 clones, 65% to 85% being singletons. The sample taken for sequencing was PBMCs. These receptors came from a girl aged 10-17 years in good health and CMV-seropositive.

This clone has a handful of counts. This chain links TRBV2 with TRBJ1-1, with D possibly being TRBD1 (5 bases). The V gene's germline CDR1 is SNHLY and CDR2 FYNNEI. Trimming took off 0 bases at V and 10 bases at J, with 12 bases between the two ends. The CDR3 covers 13 residues. The CDR3, as DNA: TGTGCCAGCAGTGAAGCCGGCCTGGGGGGAGCTTTCTTT. It specifies CASSEAGLGGAFF.

With respect to this clone: This CDR3 is also generated by other DNA sequences in the sample. The chain recombines TRBV5-1 with TRBJ1-4; possible D gene TRBD1, 6 bases. The CDR3 extends over 15 amino acids. The V gene lost 0 bases and the J gene lost 5 bases, with 11 bases spanning the gap. The germline gives CDR1 SGHRS, CDR2 YFSETQ. In DNA, the CDR3 is TGCGCCAGCAGCTTGGCGGGGCAGGGGAATGAAAAACTGTTTTTT. Translating it yields CASSLAGQGNEKLFF.

V and J are TRBV6-1 and TRBJ2-1; TRBD2 agrees at 8 bases. The J segment lost 6 bases and the V segment lost 0 bases, leaving 7 bases of the junction unmatched. The V gene's germline CDR1 is MNHNS and CDR2 SASEGT. There are 16 residues in the CDR3. The CDR3 region is CASSEAPAGVANEQFF. CDR3 nucleotide sequence: TGTGCCAGCAGTGAAGCCCCAGCGGGAGTAGCCAATGAGCAGTTCTTC.

The chain is built from TRBV7-9 and TRBJ1-1, with D unresolved. Deletions cut 3 bases from V and 1 base from J, with 6 bases between. Germline V gene sequence: CDR1 SEHNR, CDR2 FQNEAQ (reference sequence). The CDR3 has 13 residues. CDR3 nucleotide sequence: TGTGCCAGCAGCTTGTTAGAGAACACTGAAGCTTTCTTT. Its translation: CASSLLENTEAFF.

The rearrangement links TRBV19 to TRBJ2-1, with 10 positions matching TRBD2. V lost 5 bases and J lost 4; bases outside the gene matches: 11. The CDR3 totals 17 residues. Germline V gene lookup returns CDR1 LNHDA and CDR2 SQIVND (reference sequence). The CDR3 region has the DNA TGTGCCAGTAGTCCTACTAGCGGGATGTCTTTTTACAATGAGCAGTTCTTC. Protein sequence: CASSPTSGMSFYNEQFF.

Here the CDR3 reads CASSFHRDRANNEQFF. Here the CDR3 DNA reads TGTGCCAGCAGCTTCCACCGGGACAGGGCAAACAATGAGCAGTTCTTC. The chain recombines TRBV7-9 with TRBJ2-1; TRBD1 matches 9 bases. Germline CDR1 reads SEHNR; CDR2 reads FQNEAQ (reference sequence). This CDR3 spans 16 amino acids. Germline trimming cut 3 bases from V and 5 bases from J; bases unmatched to any gene: 8.

The chain is built from TRBV7-9 and TRBJ2-5; D unclear. Germline V CDR1 and CDR2: SEHNR, FQNEAQ (reference sequence). This CDR3 is built from 10 residues. V lost 8 bases and J 4 bases, leaving 5 bases between the germline ends. CDR3 sequence: CASSGETQYF. The CDR3 DNA reads as TGTGCCAGCTCAGGAGAGACCCAGTACTTC.

This chain links TRBV27 with TRBJ1-1; tentative D call: TRBD1 (6 bases). Deletions cut 2 bases from V and 1 base from J, with 8 bases between. The length of the CDR3 is 14 residues. Germline V gives CDR1 MNHEY, CDR2 SMNVEV (reference sequence). CDR3 amino acids: CASSLLDRNTEAFF. CDR3 sequence (DNA): TGTGCCAGCAGTTTACTGGACAGGAACACTGAAGCTTTCTTT.

This chain links TRBV5-1 with TRBJ2-3; possible D gene TRBD2, 6 bases. CDR1 is SGHRS and CDR2 is YFSETQ in the germline V gene. The CDR3 runs to 14 residues. The V gene lost 7 bases and the J gene lost 0 bases, with 12 bases spanning the gap. The CDR3 DNA is TGCGCCAGCTTCGTGGGGGGAAGCACAGATACGCAGTATTTT. Protein sequence: CASFVGGSTDTQYF. Filled out from reference TRBV5-1 and TRBJ2-3, the complete variable domain reads KAGVTQTPRYLIKTRGQQVTLSCSPISGHRSVSWYQQTPGQGLQFLFEYFSETQRNKGNFPGRFSGRQFSNSRSEMNVSTLELGDSALYLCASFVGGSTDTQYFGPGTRLTVL.

The chain has TRBV2 and TRBJ2-5; 9 positions match TRBD2. V was pared by 7 bases and J by 4 bases, with 10 bases of the junction left unmatched. Germline V CDR1 and CDR2: SNHLY, FYNNEI. This CDR3 comprises 15 residues. Written as DNA, the CDR3 is TGTGCCAGCACCCTGGAAATTAGCGGGAGAGAGACCCAGTACTTC. Encoded protein: CASTLEISGRETQYF.

The chain uses TRBV4-3 and TRBJ2-2; D ambiguous. Germline V gene data show CDR1 as LGHNA and CDR2 as YSLEER. CDR3 length: 13 residues. Trimming took 2 bases from V and 6 from J, leaving 7 bases between them. In nucleotides, the CDR3 is TGCGCCAGCAGCCAATGGCCCCCCGGGGAGCTGTTTTTT. Residues: CASSQWPPGELFF.

The genes are TRBV6-1 and TRBJ2-1, with a tentative D call TRBD2 (6 bases). V was shortened by 7 bases and J by 8 bases, with 15 bases between the two germline ends. Germline V gene data show CDR1 as MNHNS and CDR2 as SASEGT. CDR3 size: 13 residues. The CDR3 DNA sequence: TGTGCCAGCACCTCGGGGGTTCGTGATGAGCAGTTCTTC. Its protein product is CASTSGVRDEQFF.

This chain uses TRBV6-5 with TRBJ2-1; weak D call: TRBD1 (6 bases). Between the trimmed V and J ends, which lost 4 bases and 8 bases, there was a span of 9 bases. The CDR3 has 12 amino acids. Germline lookup yields CDR1 MNHEY and CDR2 SVGAGI. This CDR3 is CASSSRTDEQFF. The CDR3 DNA reads TGTGCCAGCAGTTCGAGGACAGATGAGCAGTTCTTC.

This chain uses TRBV2 with TRBJ2-5; tentative D call: TRBD1 (5 bases). The germline gives CDR1 SNHLY, CDR2 FYNNEI. Deletions cut 8 bases from V and 0 bases from J, with 7 bases between. This CDR3 has 12 residues. The chain's CDR3 is CASVRDQETQYF. For the CDR3, the DNA is TGTGCCAGCGTCAGGGACCAAGAGACCCAGTACTTC.

The chain has TRBV2 and TRBJ1-5, with 11 bases lining up with TRBD1. This CDR3 spans 15 amino acids. Germline values: CDR1 SNHLY, CDR2 FYNNEI. Losses at the gene ends were 1 base for V and 6 bases for J; bases not matched to a gene: 2. CDR3 region: CASSEGTGGIQPQHF. DNA of the CDR3: TGTGCCAGCAGTGAAGGGACAGGGGGCATTCAGCCCCAGCATTTT. The whole variable domain, remainder taken from reference TRBV2 and TRBJ1-5, is EPEVTQTPSHQVTQMGQEVILRCVPISNHLYFYWYRQILGQKVEFLVSFYNNEISEKSEIFDDQFSVERPDGSNFTLKIRSTKLEDSAMYFCASSEGTGGIQPQHFGDGTRLSIL.

The chain is built from TRBV2 and TRBJ2-2; 9 bases line up with TRBD2. Germline CDR1 and CDR2: SNHLY and FYNNEI. This CDR3 region has 14 residues. The V and J ends lost 2 bases and 8 bases, in that order; junction bases with no gene match: 3. The CDR3 protein is CASSESSGRGELFF. As DNA, the CDR3 is TGTGCCAGCAGTGAATCAAGCGGGAGGGGGGAGCTGTTTTTT.

The rearrangement uses TRBV11-2 and TRBJ1-2; D not certain. Trimming removed 1 base from V and 2 bases from J, with 23 bases in between. The CDR3 length is 19 residues. Looked up from germline, CDR1 is SGHAT and CDR2 is FQNNGV. CDR3 sequence (DNA): TGTGCCAGCAGCTTAGGCCCCCCGTGGAGGGCCCCACCGAACTATGGCTACACCTTC. Protein: CASSLGPPWRAPPNYGYTF.

This clone came up once. The chain combines TRBV6-5 with TRBJ2-5; 9 bases map to TRBD1. Trimming at V came to 3 bases and at J to 5 bases, leaving 4 bases not matched to a gene. This CDR3 has 14 amino acids. Germline V gene sequence: CDR1 MNHEY, CDR2 SVGAGI. The CDR3 is CASSYFDRGETQYF. The CDR3 DNA reads as TGTGCCAGCAGTTATTTCGACAGGGGGGAGACCCAGTACTTC.

J is TRBJ1-1 and V is TRBV6-6; D is possibly TRBD1 (5 bases). Germline CDR1 and CDR2: MNHNY and SVGAGI (reference sequence). Trimming shortened V by 7 bases and J by 5 bases, and 17 bases separated the two germline ends. This CDR3 is 14 amino acids long. CDR3 sequence (DNA): TGTGCCAGCACTTTAGCAGGGTTCAATACTGAAGCTTTCTTT. It encodes CASTLAGFNTEAFF.

The rearrangement links TRBV11-2 to TRBJ1-2, with TRBD1 identical over 9 bases. Germline values: CDR1 SGHAT, CDR2 FQNNGV. CDR3 length: 15 amino acids. V trimming: 3 bases; J trimming: 9 bases; junction bases outside the gene matches: 11. The CDR3 region is CASSFLGQGTSSYTF. The CDR3 bases are TGTGCCAGCAGCTTCTTAGGACAGGGGACATCTAGCTACACCTTC.

CDR3: CASSVEHPNTEAFF. The CDR3 DNA is TGTGCCAGCAGCGTAGAGCACCCGAACACTGAAGCTTTCTTT. The chain employs TRBV9 and TRBJ1-1; no clear D. Trimming stripped 0 bases from V and 1 base from J, with 7 bases between. Germline CDR1 and CDR2: SGDLS and YYNGEE. This CDR3 has 14 amino acids.

This rearrangement joins TRBV30 to TRBJ1-2; 8 nucleotides match TRBD1. The V gene's germline CDR1 is GTSNPN and CDR2 SVGIG (reference sequence). V was clipped by 5 bases and J by 7 bases; unmatched bases: 3. CDR3 size: 11 residues. The CDR3 DNA follows: TGTGCCTGGGGGACAGGTTTTGGCTACACCTTC. This translates into CAWGTGFGYTF. Based on the CDR3 plus reference TRBV30 and TRBJ1-2, the full variable domain is SQTIHQWPATLVQPVGSPLSLECTVEGTSNPNLYWYRQAAGRGLQLLFYSVGIGQISSEVPQNLSASRPQDRQFILSSKKLLLSDSGFYLCAWGTGFGYTFGSGTRLTVV.

The chain combines TRBV5-4 with TRBJ2-5; D gene unclear. From germline, CDR1 is SGHNT and CDR2 YYREEE (reference sequence). The ends were cut back, 0 bases at V and 3 bases at J, with 6 bases in the middle. The CDR3 has 13 amino acids. The CDR3 spells CASSLVGEETQYF. The CDR3 DNA reads as TGTGCCAGCAGCTTGGTGGGCGAAGAGACCCAGTACTTC.

The chain couples TRBV7-9 to TRBJ1-1, with D possibly TRBD1 on 6 matching bases. Germline assignment: CDR1 SEHNR and CDR2 FQNEAQ (reference sequence). The V end was cut by 2 bases, the J end by 5 bases, with 21 bases between. CDR3 length: 17 amino acids. The CDR3 nucleotides are TGTGCCAGCAGCTTATCTGGAGGGGGGGCGTGGGTTACTGAAGCTTTCTTT. Amino acids: CASSLSGGGAWVTEAFF.

The V gene is TRBV7-9, the J gene TRBJ1-4, with no clear D. Trimming stripped 3 bases from V and 0 bases from J, with 5 bases between. The CDR3 length is 14 residues. Germline assignment: CDR1 SEHNR and CDR2 FQNEAQ (reference sequence). The CDR3 coding sequence is TGTGCCAGCAGCTTCGGTTCAACTAATGAAAAACTGTTTTTT. It specifies CASSFGSTNEKLFF. Using reference TRBV7-9 and TRBJ1-4 for the parts outside the CDR3, the full variable domain is DTGVSQNPRHKITKRGQNVTFRCDPISEHNRLYWYRQTLGQGPEFLTYFQNEAQLEKSRLLSDRFSAERPKGSFSTLEIQRTEQGDSAMYLCASSFGSTNEKLFFGSGTQLSVL.

The rearrangement links TRBV7-2 to TRBJ2-3, with D possibly being TRBD2 (6 bases). Trimming cost V 4 bases and J 0 bases, with 20 bases left between them. There are 18 residues in the CDR3. Germline V gene data show CDR1 as SGHTA and CDR2 as FQGNSA. The CDR3 here is CASSSRPSGAGSTDTQYF. The CDR3 nucleotides are TGTGCCAGCAGCTCTCGCCCCAGCGGCGCGGGAAGCACAGATACGCAGTATTTT.

CDR3 region: CASSFYRTGQYEQYF. In DNA form, the CDR3 reads TGCGCCAGCAGCTTTTACAGGACAGGGCAGTACGAGCAGTACTTC. The genes are TRBV5-1 and TRBJ2-7, with TRBD1 identical over 8 bases. V gave up 2 bases and J gave up 4 bases; unmatched junction bases: 8. The CDR3 loop spans 15 amino acids. Germline V gives CDR1 SGHRS, CDR2 YFSETQ.

The genes are TRBV10-2 and TRBJ2-1; TRBD2 matches at 10 bases. Trimming took 4 bases from V and 4 from J; bases not matched to a gene: 4. The CDR3 totals 15 residues. Germline V gives CDR1 WSHSY, CDR2 SAAADI. Here the CDR3 DNA reads TGCGCCAGCAGTGGGGGACTAGCGATTTACAATGAGCAGTTCTTC. Amino acids: CASSGGLAIYNEQFF.

The rearrangement uses TRBV7-8 and TRBJ1-5, with TRBD1 matching over 7 bases. After removal of 4 bases from V and 5 bases from J, the junction contained 2 bases not matched to a gene. The length of the CDR3 is 13 residues. The germline V gene encodes CDR1 SGHVS and CDR2 FQNEAQ. CDR3 amino acids: CASSSQGDQPQHF. The CDR3 region has the DNA TGTGCCAGCAGCTCCCAGGGGGATCAGCCCCAGCATTTT.

This clone was counted a few times. The V and J genes are TRBV28 and TRBJ2-2, with TRBD2 matching 7 bases. This CDR3 region has 13 residues. V dropped 3 bases and J dropped 10; count of bases not matched to a gene: 5. The germline CDR1 and CDR2 sequences are MDHEN and SYDVKM. The CDR3 nucleotides read TGTGCCAGCAGTTTCGGGGGGAGGGAGGAGCTGTTTTTT. Its translation is CASSFGGREELFF. Complete variable domain (other parts from reference TRBV28 and TRBJ2-2): DVKVTQSSRYLVKRTGEKVFLECVQDMDHENMFWYRQDPGLGLRLIYFSYDVKMKEKGDIPEGYSVSREKKERFSLILESASTNQTSMYLCASSFGGREELFFGEGSRLTVL.

The rearrangement joins TRBV5-8 to TRBJ2-1; 9 bases line up with TRBD2. Germline V gene data show CDR1 as SGHTS and CDR2 as YDEGEE. The length of the CDR3 is 14 residues. V lost 6 bases and J lost 4; bases outside the gene matches: 5. The CDR3 here is CASILGLAYNEQFF. Here the CDR3 DNA reads TGTGCCAGCATTCTTGGACTAGCGTACAATGAGCAGTTCTTC. Combining the CDR3 with reference TRBV5-8 and TRBJ2-1 gives the whole variable domain EAGVTQSPTHLIKTRGQQATLRCSPISGHTSVYWYQQALGLGLQFLLWYDEGEERNRGNFPPRFSGRQFPNYSSELNVNALELEDSALYLCASILGLAYNEQFFGPGTRLTVL.

V usage is TRBV14 and J usage is TRBJ1-2; D not resolved. The ends were cut back, 1 base at V and 6 bases at J, with 6 bases in the middle. Germline CDR1 reads SGHDN; CDR2 reads FVKESK. The CDR3 runs to 12 residues. CDR3 bases: TGTGCCAGCAGCCAAGGGAGTGATGGCTACACCTTC. Translating it yields CASSQGSDGYTF.